This T cell receptor beta chain was profiled in a study of blood T cell repertoires in COVID-19. The wider study: Collection of acute and convalescent COVID-19 samples took place in the United States, Italy and Spain. Nucleic acid was either cDNA or gDNA, and it came from T cells, B-cell-depleted T cells, or PBMCs.

The V gene's germline CDR1 is LGHNA and CDR2 YNFKEQ. CDR3 length: 15 amino acids. In this sample, this clone turned up once. One junction end does not reproduce the germline sequence, and a read error may be involved. In the study's own analysis: Counts of nucleated cells, estimated from reference gene primer amplification, were obtained. The method was immunoSEQ multiplex PCR; TCRdb's version includes in-frame clones alone and lacks a portion of them. Clonal size and the V and J genes are those of that table, whereas D and trimming came from the DNA. This sample has approximately 100,000 clones, with roughly 89% found just once. Seattle's enrolled individuals joined amid active infection and were then monitored longitudinally.

Sample: peripheral blood. The sequence was obtained from a human donor with COVID-19, enrolled during active disease. The donor label of this sample is uncertain. The gene calls are TRBV4-2 and TRBJ1-5, with 9 positions matching TRBD1. The CDR3 DNA is TGTGCCAGCAGCCAAGCTACAGGGGGCAAACAGCCCCAGCATTTT. It codes for CASSQATGGKQPQHF.